This record concerns one T cell receptor (beta chain) sequence. Its antigen remains undetermined. No base-level quality is on record; no much larger clone is a single base apart. Via the germline V gene, CDR1 is SGDLS and CDR2 YYNGEE. The CDR3 covers 18 residues, taking in both the cysteine and the phenylalanine. Only the CDR3 portion is preserved as DNA: 54 bases, with reading frame beginning at the first base. At the junction V is shortened by 1 base and J by 3 bases; bases outside the gene matches: 13. This record belongs to a study of CD8+CD57+ T cells in acquired aplastic anemia (dated by TCRdb to the late 2010s). General notes on the study: DNA extracted from sorted CD4+ and CD8+ cells had a mean of around 3.3 ug, with a range of roughly 0.18 to 27.4 ug. Mean read counts for healthy donor samples were 8.5 million to 10.8 million for CD4+ cells and about 12 million for CD8+ cells.

Profiling of TCR beta VDJ combinations and CDR3 sequences used genomic DNA as the template. An Illumina HiSeq 2000 was the platform used for TCR repertoire sequencing. Per the source publication's procedure: TRBV/TRBJ rearrangement plots, CDR3 size and DJ length profiles, and Simpson's diversity index were used to assess repertoires. The most abundant DNA sequence in the deep sequencing data was defined as the immunodominant clone. CDR3 amino acid sequences were screened for sharing across subjects and compared with published repertoires and the VDJdb database. TCRdb handled the public reads itself, with Q25 trimming in fastp and clone calling in MiXCR, and kept productive beta chains. Rows are combined by CDR3 protein, so each entry shows the most common genes and DNA. The V and J calls reflect TCRdb's pipeline rather than the authors' work. This sample gives about 62,000 distinct CDR3 sequences in total; under 55% of them show up just once. 2% to 3% of the sample lies in the top ten.

The study deep-sequenced TCR repertoires of sorted CD4+ and CD8+ blood T cells from severe aplastic anemia patients and healthy subjects. Ficoll-Paque density gradient centrifugation was used to isolate peripheral blood mononuclear cells. CD4+ and CD8+ T cells were sorted by FACS or magnetic beads before DNA extraction. General findings and caveats noted by the study authors: No significant difference in CD8+ Simpson's diversity was found between patients and healthy controls (P=0.060). Around 31 CD8+ CDR3 sequences were shared between patients and controls but appeared highly expressed in patients and within their immunodominant clones.

Sequences were obtained from sorted CD4+, CD8+, or CD8+CD57+ T cells (not recorded which) from PBMCs. The chain is made from TRBV9 and TRBJ2-1, with TRBD2 matching 7 junction bases. The receptor was derived from a human donor in good health, serving as a control. The DNA is TGTGCCAGCAGCGTAAATGGCCTAGCGGAGAGATTCTACAATGAGCAGTTCTTC. Its translation reads: CASSVNGLAERFYNEQFF.